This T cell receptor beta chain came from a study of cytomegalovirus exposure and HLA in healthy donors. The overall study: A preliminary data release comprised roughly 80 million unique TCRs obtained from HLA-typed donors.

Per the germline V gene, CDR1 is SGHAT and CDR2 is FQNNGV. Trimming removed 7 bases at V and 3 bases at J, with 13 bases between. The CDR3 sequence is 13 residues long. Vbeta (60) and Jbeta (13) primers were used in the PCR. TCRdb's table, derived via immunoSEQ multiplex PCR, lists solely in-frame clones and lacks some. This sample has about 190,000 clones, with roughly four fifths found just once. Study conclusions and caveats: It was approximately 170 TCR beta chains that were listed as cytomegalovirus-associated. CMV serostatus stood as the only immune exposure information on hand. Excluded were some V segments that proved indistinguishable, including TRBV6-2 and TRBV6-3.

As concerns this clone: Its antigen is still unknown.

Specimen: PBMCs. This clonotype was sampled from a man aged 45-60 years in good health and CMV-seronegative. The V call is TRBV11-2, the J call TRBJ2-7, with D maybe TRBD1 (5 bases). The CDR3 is CASTLRQLYEQYF. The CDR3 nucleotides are TGTGCCAGCACCCTTAGACAGCTCTACGAGCAGTACTTC. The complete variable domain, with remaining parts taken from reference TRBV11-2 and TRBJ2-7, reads EAGVAQSPRYKIIEKRQSVAFWCNPISGHATLYWYQQILGQGPKLLIQFQNNGVVDDSQLPKDRFSAERLKGVDSTLKIQPAKLEDSAVYLCASTLRQLYEQYFGPGTRLTVT.